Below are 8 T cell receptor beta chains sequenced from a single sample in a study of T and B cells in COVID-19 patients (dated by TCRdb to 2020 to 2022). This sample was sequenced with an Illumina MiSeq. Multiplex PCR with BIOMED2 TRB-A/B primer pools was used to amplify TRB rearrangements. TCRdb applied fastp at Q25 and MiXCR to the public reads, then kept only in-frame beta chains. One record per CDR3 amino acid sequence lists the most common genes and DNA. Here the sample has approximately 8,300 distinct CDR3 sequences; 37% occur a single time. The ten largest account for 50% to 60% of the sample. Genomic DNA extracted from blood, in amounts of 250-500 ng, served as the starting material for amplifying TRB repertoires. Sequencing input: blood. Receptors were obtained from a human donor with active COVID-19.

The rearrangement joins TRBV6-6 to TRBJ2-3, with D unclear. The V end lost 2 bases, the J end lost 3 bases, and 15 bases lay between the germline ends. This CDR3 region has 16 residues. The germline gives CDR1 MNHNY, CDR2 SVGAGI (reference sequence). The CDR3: CASSYPPGTRTDTQYF. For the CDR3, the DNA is TGTGCCAGCAGTTACCCCCCTGGCACGCGGACAGATACGCAGTATTTT.

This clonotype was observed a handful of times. The CDR3 sequence: CSVESAGPSETSYNEQFF. CDR3 nucleotides: TGCAGCGTTGAATCGGCCGGACCGTCGGAGACAAGCTACAATGAGCAGTTCTTC. The J gene is TRBJ2-1, the V gene TRBV29-1; no definite D call. Trimming took off 2 bases at V and 3 bases at J, with 23 bases between the two ends. Germline loops: CDR1 SQVTM, CDR2 ANQGSEA. CDR3 length equals 18 residues.

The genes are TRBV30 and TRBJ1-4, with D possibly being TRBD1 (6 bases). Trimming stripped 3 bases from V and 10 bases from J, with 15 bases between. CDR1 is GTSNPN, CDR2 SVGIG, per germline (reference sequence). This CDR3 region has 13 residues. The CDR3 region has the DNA TGTGCCTGGAGAGGGGGGCGTGAGGGAAAACTGTTTTTT. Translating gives CAWRGGREGKLFF.

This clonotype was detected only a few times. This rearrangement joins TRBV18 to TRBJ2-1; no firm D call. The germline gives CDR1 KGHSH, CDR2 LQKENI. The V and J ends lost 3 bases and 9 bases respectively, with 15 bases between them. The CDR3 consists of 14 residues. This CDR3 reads CASSPVSRDSEQFF. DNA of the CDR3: TGTGCCAGCTCACCGGTCTCCAGAGATAGTGAGCAGTTCTTC.

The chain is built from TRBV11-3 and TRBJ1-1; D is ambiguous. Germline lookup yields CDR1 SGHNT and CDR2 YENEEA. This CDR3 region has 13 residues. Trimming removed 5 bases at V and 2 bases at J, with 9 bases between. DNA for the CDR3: TGTGCCAGCAGCATGGGTCTAAACACTGAAGCTTTCTTT. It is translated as CASSMGLNTEAFF.

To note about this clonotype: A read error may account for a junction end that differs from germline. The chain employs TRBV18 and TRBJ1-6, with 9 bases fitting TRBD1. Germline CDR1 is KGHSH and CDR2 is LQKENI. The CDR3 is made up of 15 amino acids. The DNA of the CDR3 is TGTGCCAGCTCTCCACCGGGACAGGGTACTTCACCCCTCCACTTT. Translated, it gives CASSPPGQGTSPLHF.

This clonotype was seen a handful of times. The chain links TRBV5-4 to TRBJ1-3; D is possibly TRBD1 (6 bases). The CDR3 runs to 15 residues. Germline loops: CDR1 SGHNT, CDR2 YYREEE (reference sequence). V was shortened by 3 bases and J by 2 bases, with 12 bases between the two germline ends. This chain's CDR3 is CASSWGGRAGNTIYF. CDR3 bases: TGTGCCAGCAGCTGGGGGGGCAGGGCTGGAAACACCATATATTTT.

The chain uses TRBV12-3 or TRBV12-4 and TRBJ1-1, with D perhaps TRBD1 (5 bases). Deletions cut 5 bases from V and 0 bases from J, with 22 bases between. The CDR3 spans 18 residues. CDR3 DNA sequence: TGTGCCAGCAGTCCCTTCAGAAGGGGACTGCCAATGAACACTGAAGCTTTCTTT. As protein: CASSPFRRGLPMNTEAFF.